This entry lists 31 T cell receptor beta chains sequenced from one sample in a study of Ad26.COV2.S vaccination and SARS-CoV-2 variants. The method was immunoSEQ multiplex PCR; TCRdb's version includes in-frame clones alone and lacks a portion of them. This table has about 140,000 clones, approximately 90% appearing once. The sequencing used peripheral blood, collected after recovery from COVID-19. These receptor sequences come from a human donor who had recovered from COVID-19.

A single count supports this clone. DNA of the CDR3: TGTGCCAGTGCTCCGGGACAGATGAACACTGAAGCTTTCTTT. Translation gives CASAPGQMNTEAFF. The chain recombines TRBV2 with TRBJ1-1, with 7 bases aligning to TRBD1. Germline CDR1 and CDR2: SNHLY and FYNNEI. The CDR3 contains 14 residues. The V and J ends lost 9 bases and 0 bases, in that order; junction bases with no gene match: 7. Variable domain in full (rest from reference TRBV2 and TRBJ1-1): EPEVTQTPSHQVTQMGQEVILRCVPISNHLYFYWYRQILGQKVEFLVSFYNNEISEKSEIFDDQFSVERPDGSNFTLKIRSTKLEDSAMYFCASAPGQMNTEAFFGQGTRLTVV.

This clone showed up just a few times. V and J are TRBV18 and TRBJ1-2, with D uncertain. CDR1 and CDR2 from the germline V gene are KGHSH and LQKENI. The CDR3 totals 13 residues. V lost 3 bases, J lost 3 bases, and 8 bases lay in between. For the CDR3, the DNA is TGTGCCAGCTCACCGGGCAAAGACTATGGCTACACCTTC. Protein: CASSPGKDYGYTF.

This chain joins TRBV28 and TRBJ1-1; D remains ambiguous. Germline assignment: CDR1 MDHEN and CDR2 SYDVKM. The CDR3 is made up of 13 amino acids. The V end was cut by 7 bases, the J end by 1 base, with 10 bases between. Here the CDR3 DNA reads TGTGCCAGCACCATCGTTCAGAACACTGAAGCTTTCTTT. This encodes CASTIVQNTEAFF.

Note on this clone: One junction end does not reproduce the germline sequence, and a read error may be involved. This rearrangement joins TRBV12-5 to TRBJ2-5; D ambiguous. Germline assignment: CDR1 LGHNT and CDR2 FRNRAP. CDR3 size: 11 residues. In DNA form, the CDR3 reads TGTGCTAGTGGTTTGGACACCCTTGAGGACTTC. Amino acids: CASGLDTLEDF.

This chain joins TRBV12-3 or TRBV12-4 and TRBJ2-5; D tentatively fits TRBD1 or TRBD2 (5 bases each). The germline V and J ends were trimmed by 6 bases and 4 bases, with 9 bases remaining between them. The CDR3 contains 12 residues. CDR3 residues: CASSSGRETQYF. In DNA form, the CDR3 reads TGTGCCAGCAGCTCAGGGAGAGAGACCCAGTACTTC.

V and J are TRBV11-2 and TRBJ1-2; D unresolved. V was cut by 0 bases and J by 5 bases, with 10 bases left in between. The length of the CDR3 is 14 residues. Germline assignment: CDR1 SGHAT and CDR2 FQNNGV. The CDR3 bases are TGTGCCAGCAGCTTAGATATAGCTGATTATGGCTACACCTTC. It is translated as CASSLDIADYGYTF.

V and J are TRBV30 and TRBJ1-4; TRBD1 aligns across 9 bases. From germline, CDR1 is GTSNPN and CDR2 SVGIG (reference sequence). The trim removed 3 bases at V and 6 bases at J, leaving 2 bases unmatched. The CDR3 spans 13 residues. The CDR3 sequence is CAWRGDRDEKLFF. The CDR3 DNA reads TGTGCCTGGAGAGGGGACAGGGATGAAAAACTGTTTTTT. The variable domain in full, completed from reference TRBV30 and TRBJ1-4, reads SQTIHQWPATLVQPVGSPLSLECTVEGTSNPNLYWYRQAAGRGLQLLFYSVGIGQISSEVPQNLSASRPQDRQFILSSKKLLLSDSGFYLCAWRGDRDEKLFFGSGTQLSVL.

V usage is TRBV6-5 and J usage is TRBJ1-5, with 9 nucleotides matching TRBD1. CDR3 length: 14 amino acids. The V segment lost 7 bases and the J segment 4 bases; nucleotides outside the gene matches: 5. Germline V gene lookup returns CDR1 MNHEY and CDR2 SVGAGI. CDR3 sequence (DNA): TGTGCCAGCACCAGGGACAGGGAAAATCAGCCCCAGCATTTT. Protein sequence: CASTRDRENQPQHF.

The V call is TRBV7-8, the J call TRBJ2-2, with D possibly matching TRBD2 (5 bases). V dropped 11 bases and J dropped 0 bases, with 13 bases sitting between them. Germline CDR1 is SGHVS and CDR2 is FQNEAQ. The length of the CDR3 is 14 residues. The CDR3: CASEGTPNTGELFF. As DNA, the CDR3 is TGTGCCTCCGAGGGAACTCCGAACACCGGGGAGCTGTTTTTT.

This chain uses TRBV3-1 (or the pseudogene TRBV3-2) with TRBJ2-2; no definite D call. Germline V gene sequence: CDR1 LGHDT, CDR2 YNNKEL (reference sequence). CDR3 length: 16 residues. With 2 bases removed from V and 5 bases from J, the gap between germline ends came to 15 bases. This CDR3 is CASSQSFVTGTGELFF. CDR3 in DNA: TGTGCCAGCAGCCAATCTTTTGTTACCGGAACCGGGGAGCTGTTTTTT.

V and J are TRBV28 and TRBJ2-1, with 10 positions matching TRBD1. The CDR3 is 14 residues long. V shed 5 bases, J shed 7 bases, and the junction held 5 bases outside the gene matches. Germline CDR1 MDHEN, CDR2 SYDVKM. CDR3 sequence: CASSPGQGLNEQFF. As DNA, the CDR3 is TGTGCCAGCAGTCCGGGACAGGGGCTTAATGAGCAGTTCTTC.

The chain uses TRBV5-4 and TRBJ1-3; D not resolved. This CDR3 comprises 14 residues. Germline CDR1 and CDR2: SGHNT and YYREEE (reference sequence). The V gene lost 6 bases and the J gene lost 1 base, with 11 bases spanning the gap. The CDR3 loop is CASTSLGSGNTIYF. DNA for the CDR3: TGTGCCAGCACCTCACTGGGGTCTGGAAACACCATATATTTT. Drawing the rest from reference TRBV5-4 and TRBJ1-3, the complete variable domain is ETGVTQSPTHLIKTRGQQVTLRCSSQSGHNTVSWYQQALGQGPQFIFQYYREEENGRGNFPPRFSGLQFPNYSSELNVNALELDDSALYLCASTSLGSGNTIYFGEGSWLTVV.

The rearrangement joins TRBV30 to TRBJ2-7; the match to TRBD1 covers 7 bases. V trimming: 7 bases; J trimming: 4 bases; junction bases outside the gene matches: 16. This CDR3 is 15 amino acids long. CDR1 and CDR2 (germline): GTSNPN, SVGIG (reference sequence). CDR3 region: CASSTSTGWGYEQYF. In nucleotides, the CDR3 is TGTGCCTCCTCCACTTCGACAGGGTGGGGATACGAGCAGTACTTC.

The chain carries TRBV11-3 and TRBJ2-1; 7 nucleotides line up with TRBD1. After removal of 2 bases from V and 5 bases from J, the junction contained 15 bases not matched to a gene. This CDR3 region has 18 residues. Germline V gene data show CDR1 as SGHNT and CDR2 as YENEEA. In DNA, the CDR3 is TGTGCCAGCAGCTTAACAGGGGTTGGAGGCGCGGGCAACAATGAGCAGTTCTTC. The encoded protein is CASSLTGVGGAGNNEQFF.

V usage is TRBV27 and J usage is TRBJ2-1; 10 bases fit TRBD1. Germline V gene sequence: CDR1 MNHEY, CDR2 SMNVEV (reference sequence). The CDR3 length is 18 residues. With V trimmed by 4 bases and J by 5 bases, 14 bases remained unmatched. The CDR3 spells CASSSNTGTGDRDNEQFF. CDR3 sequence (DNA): TGTGCCAGCAGTTCAAACACCGGGACAGGGGACAGGGACAATGAGCAGTTCTTC.

Here the CDR3 reads CASSDAYTEAFF. The CDR3 DNA reads TGTGCCAGCAGTGACGCGTACACTGAAGCTTTCTTT. The rearrangement uses TRBV6-2 or TRBV6-3 and TRBJ1-1, with D uncertain. V was trimmed by 5 bases and J by 3 bases, leaving 7 bases between them. The germline CDR1 and CDR2 sequences are MNHEY and SVGEGT. CDR3 length equals 12 residues.

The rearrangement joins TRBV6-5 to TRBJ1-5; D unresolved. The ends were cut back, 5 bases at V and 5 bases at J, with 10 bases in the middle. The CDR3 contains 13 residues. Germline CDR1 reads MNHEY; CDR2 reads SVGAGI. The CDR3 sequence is CASSTRIYQPQHF. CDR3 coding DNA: TGTGCCAGCAGTACTAGGATTTATCAGCCCCAGCATTTT.

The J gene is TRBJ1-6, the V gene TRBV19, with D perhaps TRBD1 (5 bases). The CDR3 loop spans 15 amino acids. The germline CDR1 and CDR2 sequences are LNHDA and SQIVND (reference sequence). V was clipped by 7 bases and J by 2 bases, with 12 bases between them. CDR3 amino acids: CASTPGWAYNSPLHF. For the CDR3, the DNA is TGTGCCAGTACACCAGGGTGGGCCTATAATTCACCCCTCCACTTT.

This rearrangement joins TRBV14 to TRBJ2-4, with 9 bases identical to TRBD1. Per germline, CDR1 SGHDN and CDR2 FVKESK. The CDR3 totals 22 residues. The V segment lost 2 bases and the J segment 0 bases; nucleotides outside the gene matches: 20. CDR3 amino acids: CASSQTSSDRGDRPTAKNIQYF. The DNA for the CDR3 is TGTGCCAGCAGCCAAACCTCCTCGGACAGGGGCGACCGCCCAACAGCCAAAAACATTCAGTACTTC.

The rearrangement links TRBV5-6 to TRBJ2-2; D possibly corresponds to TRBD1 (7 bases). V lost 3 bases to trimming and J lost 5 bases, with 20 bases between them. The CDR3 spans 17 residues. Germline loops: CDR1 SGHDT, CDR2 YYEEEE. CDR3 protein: CASSSPIGQGGTGELFF. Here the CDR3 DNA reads TGTGCCAGCAGCTCCCCAATAGGTCAGGGGGGAACCGGGGAGCTGTTTTTT.

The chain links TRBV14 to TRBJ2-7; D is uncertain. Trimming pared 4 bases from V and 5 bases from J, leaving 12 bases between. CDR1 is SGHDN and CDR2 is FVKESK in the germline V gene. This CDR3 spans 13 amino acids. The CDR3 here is CASSLRPVDEQYF. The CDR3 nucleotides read TGTGCCAGCAGCCTCAGACCCGTGGACGAGCAGTACTTC.

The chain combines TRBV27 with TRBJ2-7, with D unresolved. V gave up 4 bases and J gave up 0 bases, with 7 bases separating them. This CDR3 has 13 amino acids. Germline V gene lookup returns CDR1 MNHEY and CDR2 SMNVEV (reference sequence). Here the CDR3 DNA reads TGTGCCAGCAGTTCGCAAGCCTCCTACGAGCAGTACTTC. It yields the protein CASSSQASYEQYF.

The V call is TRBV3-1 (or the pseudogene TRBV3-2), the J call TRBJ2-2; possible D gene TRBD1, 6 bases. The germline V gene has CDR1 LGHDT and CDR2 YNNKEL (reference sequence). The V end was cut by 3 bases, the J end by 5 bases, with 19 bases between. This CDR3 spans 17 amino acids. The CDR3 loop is CASSQRGRGLGTGELFF. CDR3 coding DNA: TGTGCCAGCAGCCAGAGGGGCAGGGGTTTAGGAACCGGGGAGCTGTTTTTT.

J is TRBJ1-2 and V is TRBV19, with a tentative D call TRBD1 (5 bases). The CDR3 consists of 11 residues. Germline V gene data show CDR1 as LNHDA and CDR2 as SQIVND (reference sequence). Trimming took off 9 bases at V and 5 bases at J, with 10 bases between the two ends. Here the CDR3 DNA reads TGTGCCAGCGGGGGGTTGTATGGCTACACCTTC. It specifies CASGGLYGYTF.

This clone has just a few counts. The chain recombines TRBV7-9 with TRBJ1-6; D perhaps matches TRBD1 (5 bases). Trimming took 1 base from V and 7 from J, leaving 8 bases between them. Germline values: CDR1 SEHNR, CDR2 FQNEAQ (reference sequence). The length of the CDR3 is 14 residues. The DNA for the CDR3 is TGTGCCAGCAGCTTAGTGGGACCGAATTCACCCCTCCACTTT. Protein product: CASSLVGPNSPLHF.

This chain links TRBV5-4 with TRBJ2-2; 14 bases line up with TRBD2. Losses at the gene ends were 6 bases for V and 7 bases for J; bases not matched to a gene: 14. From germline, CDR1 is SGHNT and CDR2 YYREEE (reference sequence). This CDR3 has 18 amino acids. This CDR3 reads CASIGGTSGGVTNGELFF. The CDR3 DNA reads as TGTGCCAGCATCGGAGGGACTAGCGGGGGCGTTACGAACGGGGAGCTGTTTTTT. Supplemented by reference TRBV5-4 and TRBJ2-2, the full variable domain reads ETGVTQSPTHLIKTRGQQVTLRCSSQSGHNTVSWYQQALGQGPQFIFQYYREEENGRGNFPPRFSGLQFPNYSSELNVNALELDDSALYLCASIGGTSGGVTNGELFFGEGSRLTVL.

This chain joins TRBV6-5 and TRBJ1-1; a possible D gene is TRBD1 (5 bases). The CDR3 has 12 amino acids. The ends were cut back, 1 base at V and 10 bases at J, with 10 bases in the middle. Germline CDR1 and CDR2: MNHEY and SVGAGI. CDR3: CASSYWGGGAFF. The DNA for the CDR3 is TGTGCCAGCAGTTACTGGGGGGGTGGAGCTTTCTTT.

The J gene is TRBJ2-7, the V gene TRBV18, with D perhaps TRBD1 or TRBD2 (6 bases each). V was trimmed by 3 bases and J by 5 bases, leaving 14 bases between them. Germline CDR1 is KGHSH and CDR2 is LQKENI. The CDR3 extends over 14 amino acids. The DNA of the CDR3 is TGTGCCAGCTCACCCCAGCCGGGGGCCGACGAGCAGTACTTC. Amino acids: CASSPQPGADEQYF.

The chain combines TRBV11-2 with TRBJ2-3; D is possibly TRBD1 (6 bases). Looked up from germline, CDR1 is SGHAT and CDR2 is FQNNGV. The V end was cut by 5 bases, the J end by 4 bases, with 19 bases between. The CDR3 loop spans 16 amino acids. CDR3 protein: CASSPEGRGSADTQYF. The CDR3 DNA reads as TGTGCCAGCAGCCCTGAGGGCAGGGGTTCTGCAGATACGCAGTATTTT. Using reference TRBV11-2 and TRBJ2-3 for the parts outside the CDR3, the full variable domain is EAGVAQSPRYKIIEKRQSVAFWCNPISGHATLYWYQQILGQGPKLLIQFQNNGVVDDSQLPKDRFSAERLKGVDSTLKIQPAKLEDSAVYLCASSPEGRGSADTQYFGPGTRLTVL.

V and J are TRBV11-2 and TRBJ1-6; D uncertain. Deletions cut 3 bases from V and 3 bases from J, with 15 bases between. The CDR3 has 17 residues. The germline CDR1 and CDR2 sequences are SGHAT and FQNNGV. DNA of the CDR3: TGTGCCAGCAGCTTTGACGGCTCCCTTTTCTATAATTCACCCCTCCACTTT. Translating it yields CASSFDGSLFYNSPLHF.

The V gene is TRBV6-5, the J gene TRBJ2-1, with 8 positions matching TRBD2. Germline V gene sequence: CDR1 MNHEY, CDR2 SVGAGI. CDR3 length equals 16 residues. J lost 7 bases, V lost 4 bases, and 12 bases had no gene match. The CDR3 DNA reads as TGTGCCAGCAGTTCTAACGGACTAGCTTTTAAAAATGAGCAGTTCTTC. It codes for CASSSNGLAFKNEQFF.